This TCR beta chain was obtained from a study of blood T cell repertoires in COVID-19. Overall study: Acute and convalescent COVID-19 samples came from the United States, Italy and Spain.

Clones were sequenced by immunoSEQ multiplex PCR, and TCRdb holds only the in-frame ones, with some missing. Found here are approximately 27,000 clones, 88% of them singletons; the top ten hold more than 7.5%. This TCR derives from a woman in her forties or fifties with active COVID-19. Source material: peripheral blood.

This chain's CDR3 is CASSSQGGGRLYEQYF. CDR3 DNA: TGTGCCAGCAGCTCACAGGGGGGGGGAAGGCTCTACGAGCAGTACTTC. The chain carries TRBV7-2 and TRBJ2-7, with TRBD1 as a possible D gene (8 bases). With 4 bases removed from V and 3 bases from J, the gap between germline ends came to 19 bases. Germline V gene lookup returns CDR1 SGHTA and CDR2 FQGNSA. The CDR3 sequence is 16 residues long.